The entry below describes one TCR beta chain. Here immunoSEQ multiplex PCR was the method, and the copy in TCRdb shows in-frame clones only, minus some. Among over 400,000 clones listed, over 70% were seen once. This sample stems from a study of shared clonotypes between healthy human individuals. The sequence derives from a woman in her forties in good health. Some clones in this sample may be carry-over from other donors' samples. The sequenced sample was PBMCs.

DNA for the CDR3: TGTGCCAGCAGCAGTAGCGAAAATGAGCAGTTCTTC. It specifies CASSSSENEQFF. The chain links TRBV9 to TRBJ2-1; possibly TRBD2 for D (5 bases). Germline CDR1 reads SGDLS; CDR2 reads YYNGEE. V was cut by 4 bases and J by 7 bases, with 9 bases left in between. This CDR3 has 12 residues.